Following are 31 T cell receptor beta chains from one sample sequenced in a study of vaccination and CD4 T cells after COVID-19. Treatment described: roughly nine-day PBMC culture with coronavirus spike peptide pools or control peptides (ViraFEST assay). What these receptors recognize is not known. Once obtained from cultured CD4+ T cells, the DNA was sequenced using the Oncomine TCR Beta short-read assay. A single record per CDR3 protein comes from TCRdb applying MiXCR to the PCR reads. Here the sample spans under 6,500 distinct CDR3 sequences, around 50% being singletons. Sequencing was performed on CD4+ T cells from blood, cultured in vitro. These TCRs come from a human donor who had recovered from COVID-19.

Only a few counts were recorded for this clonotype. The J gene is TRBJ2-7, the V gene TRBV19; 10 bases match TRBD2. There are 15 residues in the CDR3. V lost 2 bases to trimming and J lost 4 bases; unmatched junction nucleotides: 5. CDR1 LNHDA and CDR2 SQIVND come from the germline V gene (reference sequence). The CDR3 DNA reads TGTGCCAGTAGTATATTGGCTAGCGGGGGATACGAGCAGTACTTC. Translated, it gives CASSILASGGYEQYF. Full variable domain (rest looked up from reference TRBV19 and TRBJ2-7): DGGITQSPKYLFRKEGQNVTLSCEQNLNHDAMYWYRQDPGQGLRLIYYSQIVNDFQKGDIAEGYSVSREKKESFPLTVTSAQKNPTAFYLCASSILASGGYEQYFGPGTRLTVT.

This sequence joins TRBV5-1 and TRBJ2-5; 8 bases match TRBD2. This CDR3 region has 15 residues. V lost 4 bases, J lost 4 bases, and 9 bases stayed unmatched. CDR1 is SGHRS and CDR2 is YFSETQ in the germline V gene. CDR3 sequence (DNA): TGCGCCAGCAGCATGGTAGCGGGGAGCGGAGAGACCCAGTACTTC. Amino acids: CASSMVAGSGETQYF.

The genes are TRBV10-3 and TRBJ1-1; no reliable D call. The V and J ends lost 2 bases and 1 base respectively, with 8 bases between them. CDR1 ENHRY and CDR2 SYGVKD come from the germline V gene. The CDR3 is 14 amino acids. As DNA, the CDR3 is TGTGCCATCAGTGAGGGTGAGGGGAACACTGAAGCTTTCTTT. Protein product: CAISEGEGNTEAFF.

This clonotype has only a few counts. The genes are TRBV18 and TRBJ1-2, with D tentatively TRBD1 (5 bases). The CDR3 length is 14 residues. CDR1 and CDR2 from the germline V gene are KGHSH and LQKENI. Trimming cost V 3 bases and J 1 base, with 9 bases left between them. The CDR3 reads CASSPGTDNYGYTF. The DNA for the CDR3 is TGTGCCAGCTCACCCGGGACGGATAACTATGGCTACACCTTC.

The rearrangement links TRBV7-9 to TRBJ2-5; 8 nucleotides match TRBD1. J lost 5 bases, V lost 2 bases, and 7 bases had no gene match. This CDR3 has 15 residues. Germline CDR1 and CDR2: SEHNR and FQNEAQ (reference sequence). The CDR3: CASSLWQGAQETQYF. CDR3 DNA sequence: TGTGCCAGCAGCTTATGGCAGGGGGCGCAGGAGACCCAGTACTTC.

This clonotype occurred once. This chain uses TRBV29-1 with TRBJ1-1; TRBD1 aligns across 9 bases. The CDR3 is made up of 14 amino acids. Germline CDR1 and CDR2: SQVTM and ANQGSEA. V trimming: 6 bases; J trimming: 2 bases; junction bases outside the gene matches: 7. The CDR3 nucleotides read TGCAGCGTAGGAGGACAGGGGCCCAACACTGAAGCTTTCTTT. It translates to CSVGGQGPNTEAFF.

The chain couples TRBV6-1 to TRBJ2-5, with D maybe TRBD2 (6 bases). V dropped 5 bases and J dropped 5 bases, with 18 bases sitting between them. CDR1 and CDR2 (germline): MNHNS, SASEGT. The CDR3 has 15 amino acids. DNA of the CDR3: TGTGCCAGCAGTCCGGGGGTTGGCGTGACGGAGACCCAGTACTTC. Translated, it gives CASSPGVGVTETQYF.

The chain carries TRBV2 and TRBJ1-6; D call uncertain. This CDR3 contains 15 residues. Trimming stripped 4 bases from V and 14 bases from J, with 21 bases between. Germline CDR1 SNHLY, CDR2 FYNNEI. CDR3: CASSVGLPGPSSLHF. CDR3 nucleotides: TGTGCCAGCAGTGTAGGACTTCCGGGCCCTTCGTCCCTCCACTTT.

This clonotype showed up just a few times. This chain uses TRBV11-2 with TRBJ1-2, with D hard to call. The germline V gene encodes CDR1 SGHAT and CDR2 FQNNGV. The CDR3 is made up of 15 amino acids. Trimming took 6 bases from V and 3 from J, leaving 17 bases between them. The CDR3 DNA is TGTGCCAGCAGTCGGCTTACGAGGAGGGACTATGGCTACACCTTC. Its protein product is CASSRLTRRDYGYTF.

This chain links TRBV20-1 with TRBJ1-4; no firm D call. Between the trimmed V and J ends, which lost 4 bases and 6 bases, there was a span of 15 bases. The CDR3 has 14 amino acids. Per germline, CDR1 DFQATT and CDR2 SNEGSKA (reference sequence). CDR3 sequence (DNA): TGCAGTGCTAAGGACCGCTCAGGCGATGAAAAACTGTTTTTT. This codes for CSAKDRSGDEKLFF.

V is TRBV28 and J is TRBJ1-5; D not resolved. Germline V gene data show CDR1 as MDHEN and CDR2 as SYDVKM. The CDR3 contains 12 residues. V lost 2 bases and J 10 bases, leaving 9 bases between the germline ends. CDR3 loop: CASSLNYGPQHF. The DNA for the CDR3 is TGTGCCAGCAGTTTAAATTACGGCCCCCAGCATTTT.

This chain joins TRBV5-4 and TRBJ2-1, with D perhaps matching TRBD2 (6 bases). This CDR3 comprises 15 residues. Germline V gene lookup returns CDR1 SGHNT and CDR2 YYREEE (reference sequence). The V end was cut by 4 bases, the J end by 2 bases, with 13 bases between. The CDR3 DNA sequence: TGTGCCAGCAGCCAAGCGGGCGTGACCTACAATGAGCAGTTCTTC. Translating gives CASSQAGVTYNEQFF.

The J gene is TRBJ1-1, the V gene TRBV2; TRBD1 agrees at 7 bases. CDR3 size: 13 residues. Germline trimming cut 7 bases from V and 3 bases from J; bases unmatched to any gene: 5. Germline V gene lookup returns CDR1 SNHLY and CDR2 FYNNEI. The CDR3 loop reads CASIDRVDTEAFF. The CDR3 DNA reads TGTGCCAGCATTGACAGGGTGGACACTGAAGCTTTCTTT.

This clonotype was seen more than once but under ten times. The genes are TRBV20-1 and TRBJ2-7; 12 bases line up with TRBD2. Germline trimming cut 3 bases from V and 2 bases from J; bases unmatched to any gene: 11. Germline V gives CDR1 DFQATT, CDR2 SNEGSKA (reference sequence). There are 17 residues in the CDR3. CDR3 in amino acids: CSASDPSGRASPYEQYF. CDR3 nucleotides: TGCAGTGCTAGTGACCCTAGCGGGAGGGCCTCACCCTACGAGCAGTACTTC.

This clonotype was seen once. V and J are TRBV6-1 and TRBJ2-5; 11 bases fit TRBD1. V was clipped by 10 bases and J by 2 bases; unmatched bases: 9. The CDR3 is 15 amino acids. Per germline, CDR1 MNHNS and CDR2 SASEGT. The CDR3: CAIPGQGERQETQYF. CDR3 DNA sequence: TGTGCCATCCCGGGACAGGGGGAAAGGCAAGAGACCCAGTACTTC.

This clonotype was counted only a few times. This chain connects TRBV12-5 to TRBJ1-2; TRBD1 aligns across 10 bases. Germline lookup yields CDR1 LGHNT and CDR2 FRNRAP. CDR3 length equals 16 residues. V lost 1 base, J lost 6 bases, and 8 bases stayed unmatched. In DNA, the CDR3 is TGTGCTAGTGGTTTGGGTCAGACAGGGGGCACAAATGGCTACACCTTC. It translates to CASGLGQTGGTNGYTF.

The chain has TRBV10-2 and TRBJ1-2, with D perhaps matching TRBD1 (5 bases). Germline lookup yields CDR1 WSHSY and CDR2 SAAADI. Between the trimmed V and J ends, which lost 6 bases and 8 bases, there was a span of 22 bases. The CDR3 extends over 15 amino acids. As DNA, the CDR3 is TGCGCCAGCAGCCAGCCCCGGGGAGGGGCTTTAGGCTACACCTTC. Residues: CASSQPRGGALGYTF.

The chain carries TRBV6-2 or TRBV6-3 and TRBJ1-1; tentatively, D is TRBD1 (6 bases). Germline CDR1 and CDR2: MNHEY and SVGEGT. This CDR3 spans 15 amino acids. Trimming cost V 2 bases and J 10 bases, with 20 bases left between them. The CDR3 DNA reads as TGTGCCAGCAGTTACGGGGCCCGGACCCGAGGGGGAGCTTTCTTT. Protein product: CASSYGARTRGGAFF.

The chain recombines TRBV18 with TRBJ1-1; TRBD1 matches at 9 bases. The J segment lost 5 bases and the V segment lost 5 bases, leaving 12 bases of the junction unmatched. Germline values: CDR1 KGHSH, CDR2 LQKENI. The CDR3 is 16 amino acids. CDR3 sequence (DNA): TGTGCCAGCTCAAAAACAGGGGGCGGGTTGGGAACTGAAGCTTTCTTT. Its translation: CASSKTGGGLGTEAFF.

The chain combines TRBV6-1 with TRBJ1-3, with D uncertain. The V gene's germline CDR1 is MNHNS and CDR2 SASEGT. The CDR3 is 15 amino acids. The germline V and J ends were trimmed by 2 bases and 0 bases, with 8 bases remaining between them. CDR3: CASSERVSSGNTIYF. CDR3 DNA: TGTGCCAGCAGTGAAAGGGTGAGCTCTGGAAACACCATATATTTT.

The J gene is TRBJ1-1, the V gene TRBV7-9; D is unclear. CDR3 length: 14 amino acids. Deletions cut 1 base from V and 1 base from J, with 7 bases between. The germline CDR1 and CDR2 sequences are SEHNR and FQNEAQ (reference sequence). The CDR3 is CASSLDRPNTEAFF. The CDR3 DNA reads TGTGCCAGCAGCTTAGACAGACCGAACACTGAAGCTTTCTTT. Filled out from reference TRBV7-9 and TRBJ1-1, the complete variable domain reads DTGVSQNPRHKITKRGQNVTFRCDPISEHNRLYWYRQTLGQGPEFLTYFQNEAQLEKSRLLSDRFSAERPKGSFSTLEIQRTEQGDSAMYLCASSLDRPNTEAFFGQGTRLTVV.

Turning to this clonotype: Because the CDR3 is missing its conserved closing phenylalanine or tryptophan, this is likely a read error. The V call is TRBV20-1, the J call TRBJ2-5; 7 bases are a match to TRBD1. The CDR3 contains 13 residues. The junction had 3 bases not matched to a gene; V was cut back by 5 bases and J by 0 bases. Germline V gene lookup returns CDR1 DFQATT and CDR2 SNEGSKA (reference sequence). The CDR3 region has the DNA TGCAGTGCTGAACAGGGGTACCAAGAGACCCAGTACCTC. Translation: CSAEQGYQETQYL.

The CDR3 loop is CSARDPSVHEQYF. The CDR3 region has the DNA TGCAGTGCTAGAGACCCTAGCGTCCACGAGCAGTACTTC. This chain joins TRBV20-1 and TRBJ2-7; D might be TRBD2 (6 bases). The CDR3 length is 13 residues. Trimming shortened V by 0 bases and J by 5 bases, and 11 bases separated the two germline ends. Germline values: CDR1 DFQATT, CDR2 SNEGSKA (reference sequence).

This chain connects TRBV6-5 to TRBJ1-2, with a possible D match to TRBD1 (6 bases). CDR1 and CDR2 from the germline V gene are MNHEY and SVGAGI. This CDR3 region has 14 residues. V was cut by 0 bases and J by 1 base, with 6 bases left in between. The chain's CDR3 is CASSYSDSNYGYTF. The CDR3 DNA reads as TGTGCCAGCAGTTACTCGGACAGTAACTATGGCTACACCTTC.

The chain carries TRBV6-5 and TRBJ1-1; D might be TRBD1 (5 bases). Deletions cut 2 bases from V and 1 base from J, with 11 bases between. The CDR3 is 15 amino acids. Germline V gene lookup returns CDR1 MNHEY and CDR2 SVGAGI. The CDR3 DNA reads TGTGCCAGCAGTTACCCTACAGGAGAGAACACTGAAGCTTTCTTT. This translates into CASSYPTGENTEAFF.

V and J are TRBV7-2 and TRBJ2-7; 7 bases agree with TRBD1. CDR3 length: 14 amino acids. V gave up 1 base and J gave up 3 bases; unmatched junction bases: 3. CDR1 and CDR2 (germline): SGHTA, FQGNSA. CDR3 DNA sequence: TGTGCCAGCAGCTTAGACAGGGGAGACTACGAGCAGTACTTC. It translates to CASSLDRGDYEQYF.

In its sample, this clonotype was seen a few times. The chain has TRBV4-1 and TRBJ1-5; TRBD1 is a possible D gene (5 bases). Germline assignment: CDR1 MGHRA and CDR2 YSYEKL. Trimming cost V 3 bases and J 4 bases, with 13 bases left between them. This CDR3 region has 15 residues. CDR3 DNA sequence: TGCGCCAGCAGCCATGCTGGGACCATTAATCAGCCCCAGCATTTT. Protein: CASSHAGTINQPQHF.

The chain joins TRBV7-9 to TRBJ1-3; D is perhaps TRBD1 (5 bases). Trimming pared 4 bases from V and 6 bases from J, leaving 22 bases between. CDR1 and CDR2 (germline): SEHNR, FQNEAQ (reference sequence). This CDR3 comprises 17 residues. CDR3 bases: TGTGCCAGCAGCTCGCGAAAGACAGCAGACGCTACAAACACCATATATTTT. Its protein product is CASSSRKTADATNTIYF.

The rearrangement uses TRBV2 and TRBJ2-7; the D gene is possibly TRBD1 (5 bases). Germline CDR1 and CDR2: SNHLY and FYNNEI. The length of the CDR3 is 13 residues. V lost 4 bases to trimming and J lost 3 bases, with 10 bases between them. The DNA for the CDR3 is TGTGCCAGCAGTGGTCCAGGGTTCTACGAGCAGTACTTC. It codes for CASSGPGFYEQYF.

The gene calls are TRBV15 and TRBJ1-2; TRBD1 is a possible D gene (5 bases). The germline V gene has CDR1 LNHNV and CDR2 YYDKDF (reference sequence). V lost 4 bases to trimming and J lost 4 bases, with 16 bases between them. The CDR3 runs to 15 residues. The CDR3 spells CATSTTRGTAYGYTF. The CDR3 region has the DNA TGTGCCACCAGCACGACAAGGGGTACTGCCTATGGCTACACCTTC.

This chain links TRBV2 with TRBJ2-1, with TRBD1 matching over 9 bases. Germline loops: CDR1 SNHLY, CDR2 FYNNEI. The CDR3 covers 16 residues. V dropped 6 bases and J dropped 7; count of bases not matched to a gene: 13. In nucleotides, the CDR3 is TGTGCCAGCAGCCGTCGACAGGGGGAAGCAGGTAATGAGCAGTTCTTC. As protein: CASSRRQGEAGNEQFF.